Here is one T cell receptor (beta chain) with its context. Its antigen is unknown. There are no base qualities to consult, and no much larger clone falls within one base. This sample is drawn from a study of lymphopenia after photon versus proton radiotherapy (dated by TCRdb to 2018 to 2020). General notes on the study: In patients with gastrointestinal tumors who developed high-grade lymphopenia, the study compared the immunological effects of photon radiation therapy with those of proton radiation therapy. The cohort included over 15 patients with gastrointestinal tumors who developed lymphopenia after receiving either photon or proton therapy. The study aimed to characterize how the two radiation modalities differ in their impact on the immune system. Paper-wide results and their limitations: Across the cohort, among patients who died, a greater drop in TCR diversity after the nadir was inversely correlated with overall survival time. The survival association was assessed only in patients who died, and the authors presented better survival with proton therapy as a possibility rather than a demonstrated result. During treatment, patients who received proton therapy stayed relatively stable, whereas patients who received photon therapy lost naive T cells and TCR diversity and gained effector/memory populations. After the lymphocyte count nadir, oligoclonal expansion, especially of CD8+ Temra cells, was observed in photon-treated repertoires, and the drop in diversity was driven by this expansion.

V and J are truncated by 1 base and 0 bases respectively, leaving an intervening sequence of 10 bases. Including the terminal cysteine and phenylalanine, the CDR3 comprises 15 residues. Solely the CDR3 DNA is kept, with 45 bases framed from the first base. Per the germline V gene (reference sequence), GTSNPN is the CDR1 and SVGIG is the CDR2. The library was built by means of the immunoSEQ multiplex PCR assay. Alongside multiparametric flow cytometry, deep sequencing of rearranged TCR beta loci was used to profile the T cell repertoires. The table was pulled from immuneACCESS by TCRdb, which kept in-frame rearrangements only. Such tables lose some clones; where checked, under half of the loss comes from unresolved V genes, and the rest has no known cause. Across this sample there are 20,000 to 25,000 clones, with 92% seen only once. The top ten hold about 10% of the sample.

The sequenced sample was peripheral blood, obtained from a patient treated with proton-based radiotherapy. This sequence uses TRBV30 and TRBJ1-5; TRBD1 is possibly the D segment (5 matching bases). This sequence was found in a woman in her 70s with pancreatic cancer. Some clones in this sample may be carry-over from other donors' samples. The sequenced DNA is TGTGCCTGGAGTGACAGGATATCTAGCAATCAGCCCCAGCATTTT. Translated, this gives CAWSDRISSNQPQHF.